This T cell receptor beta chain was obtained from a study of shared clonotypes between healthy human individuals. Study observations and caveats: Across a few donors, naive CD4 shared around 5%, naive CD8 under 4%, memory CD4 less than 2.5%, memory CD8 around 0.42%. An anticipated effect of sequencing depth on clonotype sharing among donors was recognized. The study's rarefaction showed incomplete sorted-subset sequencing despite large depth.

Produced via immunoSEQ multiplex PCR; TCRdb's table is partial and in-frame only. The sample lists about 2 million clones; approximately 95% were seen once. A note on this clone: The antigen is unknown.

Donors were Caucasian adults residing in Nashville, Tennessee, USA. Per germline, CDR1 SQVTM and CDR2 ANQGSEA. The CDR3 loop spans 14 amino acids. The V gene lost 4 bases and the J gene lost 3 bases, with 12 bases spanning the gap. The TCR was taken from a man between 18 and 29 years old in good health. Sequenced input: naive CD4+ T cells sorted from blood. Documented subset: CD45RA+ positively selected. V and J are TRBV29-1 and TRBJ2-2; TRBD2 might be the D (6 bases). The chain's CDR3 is CSVAGGTYTGELFF. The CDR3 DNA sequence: TGCAGCGTTGCTGGGGGGACCTACACCGGGGAGCTGTTTTTT.